These 19 T cell receptor beta chains share one sample of origin, sequenced in a study of T-cell memory formation after mild COVID-19. TCRdb reanalysed the 5' RACE reads using MiXCR and keeps one entry per CDR3 protein. The sample yields around 130,000 distinct CDR3 sequences, 15% to 20% seen once. Material: PBMCs or a T cell subset sorted from them (not recorded which). Every receptor here comes from an adult woman who had mild COVID-19 (a few samples of this study predate the infection). Cell type and time point are not known.

The chain has TRBV15 and TRBJ2-3; D possibly uses TRBD1 or TRBD2 (5 bases each). Between the trimmed V and J ends, which lost 4 bases and 9 bases, there was a span of 17 bases. The CDR3 totals 14 residues. Germline V gene sequence: CDR1 LNHNV, CDR2 YYDKDF (reference sequence). The CDR3 nucleotides read TGTGCCACCAGCATTGGGCCTCTACGGGGCACGCAGTATTTT. This sequence encodes CATSIGPLRGTQYF.

This clonotype was seen only a few times. V and J are TRBV20-1 and TRBJ1-5; D ambiguous. CDR1 is DFQATT and CDR2 is SNEGSKA in the germline V gene (reference sequence). This CDR3 is built from 14 residues. The germline V and J ends were trimmed by 6 bases and 1 base, with 13 bases remaining between them. The CDR3, as DNA: TGCAGTGCCCAGCGGGGTCGCAGCAATCAGCCCCAGCATTTT. It yields the protein CSAQRGRSNQPQHF.

A few counts support this clonotype. The rearrangement uses TRBV7-6 and TRBJ2-3; 10 bases are shared with TRBD1. Germline CDR1 and CDR2: SGHVS and FNYEAQ. The CDR3 spans 16 residues. Unmatched junction bases numbered 11, after V lost 5 bases and J lost 6 bases. The CDR3 region has the DNA TGTGCCAGCAGCCGAAACACGGGACAGGGGTCCGATACGCAGTATTTT. It codes for CASSRNTGQGSDTQYF.

This clonotype was picked up a small number of times. The chain uses TRBV10-3 and TRBJ2-7; D is ambiguous. The germline V gene has CDR1 ENHRY and CDR2 SYGVKD. CDR3 size: 11 residues. V lost 11 bases, J lost 6 bases, and 14 bases lay in between. CDR3 residues: CARPTAPEQYF. DNA of the CDR3: TGTGCCCGGCCCACGGCCCCCGAGCAGTACTTC.

The chain is built from TRBV30 and TRBJ1-1; D unclear. From germline, CDR1 is GTSNPN and CDR2 SVGIG (reference sequence). The germline V and J ends were trimmed by 1 base and 8 bases, with 8 bases remaining between them. CDR3 length: 11 residues. CDR3 DNA sequence: TGTGCCTGGAGTGGCTCCAAGGAAGCTTTCTTT. Its translation is CAWSGSKEAFF.

This clonotype appeared a few times. The V and J genes are TRBV3-1 and TRBJ1-2; D is unresolved. The CDR3 spans 15 residues. The V end was cut by 2 bases, the J end by 4 bases, with 14 bases between. CDR1 is LGHDT and CDR2 is YNNKEL in the germline V gene (reference sequence). The CDR3 protein is CASSQSPVGGYGYTF. Here the CDR3 DNA reads TGTGCCAGCAGCCAATCACCTGTGGGAGGCTATGGCTACACCTTC.

This clonotype has just a few counts. The CDR3 coding sequence is TGTGCCAGCTCACCAGAGTTGGCCACTGAAGCTTTCTTT. It specifies CASSPELATEAFF. This chain connects TRBV18 to TRBJ1-1; D is undetermined. V was pared by 2 bases and J by 4 bases, with 8 bases between. Per germline, CDR1 KGHSH and CDR2 LQKENI. The CDR3 loop spans 13 amino acids. Filled out from reference TRBV18 and TRBJ1-1, the complete variable domain reads NAGVMQNPRHLVRRRGQEARLRCSPMKGHSHVYWYRQLPEEGLKFMVYLQKENIIDESGMPKERFSAEFPKEGPSILRIQQVVRGDSAAYFCASSPELATEAFFGQGTRLTVV.

Many counts were recorded for this clonotype. The J gene is TRBJ2-7, the V gene TRBV7-2; 9 bases align to TRBD2. Germline V lookup: CDR1 SGHTA, CDR2 FQGNSA. Trimming took 1 base from V and 4 from J; bases not matched to a gene: 5. The CDR3 is 15 amino acids. As DNA, the CDR3 is TGTGCCAGCAGCTTAGGTGCTAGCGGGATTTACGAGCAGTACTTC. Encoded protein: CASSLGASGIYEQYF. Combining the CDR3 with reference TRBV7-2 and TRBJ2-7 gives the whole variable domain GAGVSQSPSNKVTEKGKDVELRCDPISGHTALYWYRQSLGQGLEFLIYFQGNSAPDKSGLPSDRFSAERTGGSVSTLTIQRTQQEDSAVYLCASSLGASGIYEQYFGPGTRLTVT.

The V call is TRBV7-9, the J call TRBJ2-2; the D is unclear. Germline values: CDR1 SEHNR, CDR2 FQNEAQ (reference sequence). The CDR3 is 18 residues long. Trimming took off 1 base at V and 4 bases at J, with 19 bases between the two ends. CDR3 nucleotides: TGTGCCAGCAGCTTAGTCGGTGGTGGGAACTTCCTCACCGGGGAGCTGTTTTTT. It specifies CASSLVGGGNFLTGELFF.

This clonotype was detected only a few times. The chain combines TRBV29-1 with TRBJ1-2, with no clear D. Trimming cost V 3 bases and J 7 bases, with 21 bases left between them. The CDR3 contains 15 residues. Per the germline V gene, CDR1 is SQVTM and CDR2 is ANQGSEA. The CDR3 protein is CSVDDPGPSNSGYTF. The CDR3 DNA reads as TGCAGCGTTGATGATCCTGGGCCTTCGAATAGTGGCTACACCTTC.

This chain connects TRBV5-1 to TRBJ2-1, with D perhaps matching TRBD2 (6 bases). CDR1 SGHRS and CDR2 YFSETQ come from the germline V gene. The CDR3 has 18 residues. V lost 4 bases and J 3 bases, leaving 23 bases between the germline ends. The CDR3 here is CASSPRDRHLGDYNEQFF. DNA of the CDR3: TGCGCCAGCAGCCCGCGGGACCGCCACCTGGGGGACTACAATGAGCAGTTCTTC.

The V call is TRBV5-1, the J call TRBJ1-2; 8 positions agree with TRBD1. CDR1 and CDR2 (germline): SGHRS, YFSETQ. With 4 bases clipped from V and 0 bases from J, the junction kept 5 bases outside the gene matches. CDR3 length equals 15 residues. The CDR3 region is CASSAGTGPNYGYTF. CDR3 nucleotide sequence: TGCGCCAGCAGCGCGGGGACAGGCCCTAACTATGGCTACACCTTC.

This clonotype was picked up many times. The gene calls are TRBV7-9 and TRBJ2-1; D unresolved. The CDR3 sequence is 11 residues long. In germline, CDR1 is SEHNR, CDR2 FQNEAQ (reference sequence). Trimming took off 1 base at V and 7 bases at J, with 2 bases between the two ends. As DNA, the CDR3 is TGTGCCAGCAGCTTAGGTAATGAGCAGTTCTTC. The encoded protein is CASSLGNEQFF.

The V and J genes are TRBV19 and TRBJ2-1; D unclear. This CDR3 contains 11 residues. Deletions cut 3 bases from V and 9 bases from J, with 6 bases between. Germline values: CDR1 LNHDA, CDR2 SQIVND (reference sequence). The CDR3, as DNA: TGTGCCAGTAGTATGTTGGGTGAGCAGTTCTTC. It specifies CASSMLGEQFF.

This chain connects TRBV7-2 to TRBJ2-5, with D perhaps matching TRBD2 (7 bases). CDR1 and CDR2 from the germline V gene are SGHTA and FQGNSA. Trimming took 7 bases from V and 4 from J, leaving 16 bases between them. The CDR3 length is 14 residues. The CDR3 region has the DNA TGTGCCAGCACCATCAAGGCGGGGGCAGAGACCCAGTACTTC. Its translation: CASTIKAGAETQYF.

This clonotype occurred a few times. This chain links TRBV20-1 with TRBJ1-1; D is unresolved. Germline V gene data show CDR1 as DFQATT and CDR2 as SNEGSKA (reference sequence). The V end lost 0 bases, the J end lost 5 bases, and 16 bases lay between the germline ends. The CDR3 extends over 15 amino acids. CDR3 DNA: TGCAGTGCTAGAGATAATCGAAAGGTGGAGACTGAAGCTTTCTTT. It yields the protein CSARDNRKVETEAFF.

V gene TRBV20-1 combines with J gene TRBJ2-5; 7 bases fit TRBD2. The CDR3 runs 18 residues. V lost 1 base and J lost 2; bases outside the gene matches: 16. Germline CDR1 and CDR2: DFQATT and SNEGSKA (reference sequence). The DNA of the CDR3 is TGCAGTGCTAGAGGGGTCCCGCGGGAGCCCCGTAGGCAAGAGACCCAGTACTTC. Residues: CSARGVPREPRRQETQYF.

The chain uses TRBV5-1 and TRBJ2-3; TRBD2 is a possible D gene (5 bases). Trimming cost V 4 bases and J 5 bases, with 11 bases left between them. This CDR3 comprises 13 residues. Germline loops: CDR1 SGHRS, CDR2 YFSETQ. The CDR3 region is CASSPLGRDTQYF. CDR3 nucleotides: TGCGCCAGCAGCCCGCTGGGGAGAGATACGCAGTATTTT.

This clonotype came up a few times. The chain employs TRBV10-3 and TRBJ2-1; TRBD2 aligns across 7 bases. Germline CDR1 ENHRY, CDR2 SYGVKD. Unmatched junction bases numbered 11, after V lost 0 bases and J lost 6 bases. The CDR3 spans 17 residues. CDR3 bases: TGTGCCATCAGTGAGTCGACCCTTGCGGGAGAACGCAATGAGCAGTTCTTC. This codes for CAISESTLAGERNEQFF.